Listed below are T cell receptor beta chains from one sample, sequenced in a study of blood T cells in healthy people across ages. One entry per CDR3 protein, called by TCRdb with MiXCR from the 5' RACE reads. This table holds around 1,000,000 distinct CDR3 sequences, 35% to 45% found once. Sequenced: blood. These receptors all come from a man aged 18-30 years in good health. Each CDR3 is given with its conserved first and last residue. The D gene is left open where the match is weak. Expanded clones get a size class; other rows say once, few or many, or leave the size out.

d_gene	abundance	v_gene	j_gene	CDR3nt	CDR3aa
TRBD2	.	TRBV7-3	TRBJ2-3	TGTGCCTGCAGCTTAAGCGGGGGGGACACAGATACGCAGTATTTT	CACSLSGGDTDTQYF
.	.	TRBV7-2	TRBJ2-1	TGTACCAGCTTAAGGGGGGCCCACAATGAGCAGTTCTTC	CTSLRGAHNEQFF
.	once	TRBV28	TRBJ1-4	TGTGCCAGCAGTGATCAGAATAATGAAAAACTGTTTTTT	CASSDQNNEKLFF
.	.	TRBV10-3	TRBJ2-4	TGTGCCATCAGTGGGACCGGAATAGCCAAAAACATTCGGTACTTC	CAISGTGIAKNIRYF
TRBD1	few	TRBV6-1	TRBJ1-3	TGTGCCAGCAGTCCCCGGACAGGGTCTGGAAACACCATATATTTT	CASSPRTGSGNTIYF
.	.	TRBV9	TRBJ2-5	TGTGCCGGCAGCGCAGGGACCAGGCTTTCTGGGACCCAGTACTTC	CAGSAGTRLSGTQYF
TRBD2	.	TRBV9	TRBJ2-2	TGTGCCAGCAGCGTAGGTAGCGGGGAGTTCGGGGAGCTGTTTTTT	CASSVGSGEFGELFF
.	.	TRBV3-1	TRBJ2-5	TGTGCCAGCAGCCCGACCCTTCAAGAGACCCAGTACTTC	CASSPTLQETQYF
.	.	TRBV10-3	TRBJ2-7	TGTGCCATCAGGGCCGGAAGCACAAAGTCCTACGAGCAGTACTTC	CAIRAGSTKSYEQYF
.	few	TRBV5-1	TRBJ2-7	TGCGCCAGCCGCCTCTCCGACGGGAACGAGCAGTACTTC	CASRLSDGNEQYF
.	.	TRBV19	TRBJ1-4	TGTGCCAGTAGGGCGCAGACTGCAACTAATGAAAAACTGTTTTTT	CASRAQTATNEKLFF
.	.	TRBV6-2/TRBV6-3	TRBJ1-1	TGTGCCAGCCTAACCGGACAGATGAGGACTGAAGCTTTCTTT	CASLTGQMRTEAFF
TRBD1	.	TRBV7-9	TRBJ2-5	TGTGCCAGCAGCGTAGACCTTACAGGGGGCCGAGAGACCCAGTACTTC	CASSVDLTGGRETQYF
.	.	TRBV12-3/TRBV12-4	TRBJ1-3	TGTGCCAGCAGTTACGACACTTCCTCTGGAAACACCATATATTTT	CASSYDTSSGNTIYF
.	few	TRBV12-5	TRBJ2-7	TGTGCTAGTGGTTTGGGGGGGAGGCCCTACGAGCAGTACTTC	CASGLGGRPYEQYF
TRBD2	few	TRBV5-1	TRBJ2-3	TGCGCCAGCAGCCTCCCTCTTCGGGGGGAGCTCACAGATACGCAGTATTTT	CASSLPLRGELTDTQYF